This T cell receptor (beta chain) appears in the sequencing data of a study of blood T cell repertoires in COVID-19. Study context: The study drew acute and convalescent COVID-19 samples from the United States, Italy and Spain. In each case, the material was cDNA or gDNA derived from T cells, B-cell-depleted T cells, or PBMCs.

How the authors handled the data: Counts of nucleated cells, estimated from reference gene primer amplification, were obtained. Libraries were prepared by immunoSEQ multiplex PCR; TCRdb keeps only in-frame clonotypes and omits some of them. D and trimming come from the DNA, and the V and J calls and clone size come from that table. The sample has about 250,000 clones; approximately 80% are singletons. The sample holds one count of this clone. Germline V gene sequence: CDR1 MNHEY, CDR2 SVGAGI. Trimming pared 7 bases from V and 1 base from J, leaving 11 bases between. This CDR3 is 14 amino acids long. The chain has TRBV6-5 and TRBJ2-1; D perhaps matches TRBD1 (5 bases). The clonotype comes from a man aged 40-55 years with acute or convalescent COVID-19. The sequenced sample consisted of peripheral blood. The CDR3 protein is CASTSGWSYNEQFF. The CDR3 bases are TGTGCCAGCACGTCAGGGTGGTCCTACAATGAGCAGTTCTTC.